The 23 T cell receptor beta chains below come from one sample, sequenced in a study of blood T cell repertoires in COVID-19. Assay: immunoSEQ multiplex PCR; the TCRdb copy retains only in-frame clones and omits some. The table shows 140,000 or so clones, with approximately 80% occurring only once. The source material was peripheral blood. The source is a man in his sixties or seventies who had recovered from COVID-19.

The V call is TRBV18, the J call TRBJ1-6, with TRBD1 matching 10 bases. The V and J ends lost 2 bases and 10 bases, in that order; junction bases with no gene match: 5. CDR1 and CDR2 (germline): KGHSH, LQKENI. The CDR3 has 15 residues. CDR3 sequence (DNA): TGTGCCAGCTCACCAAGGGGGACAGGGGACTCACCCCTCCACTTT. Translation gives CASSPRGTGDSPLHF.

The J gene is TRBJ2-1, the V gene TRBV23-1; 7 nucleotides agree with TRBD1. TRBV23-1 is noted as an ORF with a role that remains uncertain. The CDR3 length is 15 residues. With 10 bases clipped from V and 0 bases from J, the junction kept 9 bases outside the gene matches. The CDR3 DNA sequence: TGCGCCACCCCCAGACAGGGCGGCTCCTACAATGAGCAGTTCTTC. This gives the protein CATPRQGGSYNEQFF.

This rearrangement joins TRBV6-5 to TRBJ2-1, with 9 bases matching TRBD1. Losses at the gene ends were 5 bases for V and 6 bases for J; bases not matched to a gene: 5. The CDR3 has 14 amino acids. The germline V gene has CDR1 MNHEY and CDR2 SVGAGI. The CDR3 coding sequence is TGTGCCAGCAGTCCAAAGGACAGGGGCAATGAGCAGTTCTTC. This encodes CASSPKDRGNEQFF.

This clone was picked up one time. The chain uses TRBV7-9 and TRBJ2-5, with 14 bases aligning to TRBD2. The CDR3 length is 15 residues. After removal of 5 bases from V and 5 bases from J, the junction contained 4 bases not matched to a gene. The germline V gene has CDR1 SEHNR and CDR2 FQNEAQ (reference sequence). This CDR3 reads CASSRTSGGPETQYF. DNA of the CDR3: TGTGCCAGCAGCCGGACTAGCGGGGGGCCGGAGACCCAGTACTTC.

This clone was seen more than once but under ten times. The chain recombines TRBV5-8 with TRBJ1-4; unclear D gene. Trimming shortened V by 0 bases and J by 8 bases, and 14 bases separated the two germline ends. Germline CDR1 reads SGHTS; CDR2 reads YDEGEE. The CDR3 covers 15 residues. The CDR3: CASSLAIIGKEKLFF. In nucleotides, the CDR3 is TGTGCCAGCAGCTTGGCCATTATCGGGAAGGAAAAACTGTTTTTT.

This chain connects TRBV18 to TRBJ2-4, with D possibly TRBD1 on 6 matching bases. The CDR3 is 15 residues long. Germline CDR1 KGHSH, CDR2 LQKENI. V shed 3 bases and J shed 1 base, with 10 bases lying between them. The CDR3 sequence: CASSPTGFAKNIQYF. The CDR3 DNA is TGTGCCAGCTCACCCACAGGGTTTGCCAAAAACATTCAGTACTTC.

This chain links TRBV5-1 with TRBJ2-7, with TRBD1 as a possible D gene (6 bases). Germline loops: CDR1 SGHRS, CDR2 YFSETQ. V lost 4 bases, J lost 3 bases, and 14 bases lay in between. This CDR3 region has 14 residues. CDR3 in DNA: TGCGCCAGCAGCCTGCGGACAGAAGGCTACGAGCAGTACTTC. Its protein product is CASSLRTEGYEQYF.

This clone was observed a few times. This chain joins TRBV7-9 and TRBJ2-7; TRBD2 aligns across 7 bases. This CDR3 comprises 16 residues. Losses at the gene ends were 4 bases for V and 0 bases for J; bases not matched to a gene: 9. CDR1 and CDR2 (germline): SEHNR, FQNEAQ (reference sequence). The CDR3 reads CASSSSGVAFSYEQYF. In DNA form, the CDR3 reads TGTGCCAGCAGCTCTAGCGGCGTGGCCTTCTCCTACGAGCAGTACTTC. Filled out from reference TRBV7-9 and TRBJ2-7, the complete variable domain reads DTGVSQNPRHKITKRGQNVTFRCDPISEHNRLYWYRQTLGQGPEFLTYFQNEAQLEKSRLLSDRFSAERPKGSFSTLEIQRTEQGDSAMYLCASSSSGVAFSYEQYFGPGTRLTVT.

The V gene is TRBV12-5, the J gene TRBJ1-2; unclear D gene. With 6 bases removed from V and 1 base from J, the gap between germline ends came to 18 bases. The CDR3 length is 16 residues. Per the germline V gene, CDR1 is LGHNT and CDR2 is FRNRAP. The CDR3 region has the DNA TGTGCTAGTGGCCGTGACACGGATATCAGTAACTATGGCTACACCTTC. Translation: CASGRDTDISNYGYTF.

V is TRBV5-1 and J is TRBJ2-1; a weak D match, TRBD1 (6 bases). Germline CDR1 is SGHRS and CDR2 is YFSETQ. With 1 base removed from V and 10 bases from J, the gap between germline ends came to 12 bases. The CDR3 length is 13 residues. The CDR3 bases are TGCGCCAGCAGCTTGATTTCAGGGGTGGAGCAGTTCTTC. Protein sequence: CASSLISGVEQFF.

J is TRBJ2-7 and V is TRBV10-3; a weak D match, TRBD1 (5 bases). Germline V gene lookup returns CDR1 ENHRY and CDR2 SYGVKD. V dropped 2 bases and J dropped 1 base, with 15 bases sitting between them. CDR3 length equals 16 residues. In DNA form, the CDR3 reads TGTGCCATCAGTGAGACCTCTGCTCGACAGTCCTACGAGCAGTACTTC. This gives the protein CAISETSARQSYEQYF.

This chain connects TRBV25-1 to TRBJ2-7, with no clear D. The V gene lost 2 bases and the J gene lost 7 bases, with 15 bases spanning the gap. Per the germline V gene, CDR1 is MGHDK and CDR2 is SYGVNS. The CDR3 has 14 amino acids. CDR3 sequence: CASSEQFPTREQYF. The CDR3 DNA reads as TGTGCCAGCAGTGAACAGTTCCCTACGAGGGAGCAGTACTTC.

V is TRBV19 and J is TRBJ2-1; D is possibly TRBD1 (5 bases). V was pared by 3 bases and J by 4 bases, with 13 bases between. CDR3 length: 15 residues. Germline CDR1 is LNHDA and CDR2 is SQIVND (reference sequence). The CDR3 nucleotides read TGTGCCAGTAGTATCTCAGGGTTAAGGTACAATGAGCAGTTCTTC. It yields the protein CASSISGLRYNEQFF.

The gene calls are TRBV27 and TRBJ2-5; tentatively, D is TRBD1 (6 bases). CDR1 is MNHEY and CDR2 is SMNVEV in the germline V gene (reference sequence). Between the trimmed V and J ends, which lost 2 bases and 7 bases, there was a span of 11 bases. CDR3 length equals 13 residues. CDR3 residues: CASSLAGDGTQYF. CDR3 DNA: TGTGCCAGCAGTTTAGCAGGGGATGGGACCCAGTACTTC.

This clone was counted a few times. The CDR3 sequence is CASSFGGDYYGYTF. The CDR3 region has the DNA TGTGCCAGCAGCTTTGGAGGGGATTACTATGGCTACACCTTC. The chain employs TRBV7-9 and TRBJ1-2; TRBD1 is a possible D gene (5 bases). This CDR3 is built from 14 residues. Germline CDR1 and CDR2: SEHNR and FQNEAQ (reference sequence). Deletions cut 3 bases from V and 3 bases from J, with 11 bases between.

The J gene is TRBJ2-3, the V gene TRBV11-2, with 9 bases matching TRBD2. This CDR3 has 17 amino acids. CDR1 is SGHAT, CDR2 FQNNGV, per germline. Trimming at V came to 4 bases and at J to 0 bases, leaving 8 bases not matched to a gene. The CDR3: CASSSNEAGGSTDTQYF. CDR3 DNA: TGTGCCAGCAGCTCGAACGAAGCGGGGGGTAGCACAGATACGCAGTATTTT. The full variable domain, rest sourced from reference TRBV11-2 and TRBJ2-3, is EAGVAQSPRYKIIEKRQSVAFWCNPISGHATLYWYQQILGQGPKLLIQFQNNGVVDDSQLPKDRFSAERLKGVDSTLKIQPAKLEDSAVYLCASSSNEAGGSTDTQYFGPGTRLTVL.

The chain has TRBV6-2 or TRBV6-3 and TRBJ1-1; 11 bases fit TRBD1. After removal of 4 bases from V and 3 bases from J, the junction contained 10 bases not matched to a gene. The germline CDR1 and CDR2 sequences are MNHEY and SVGEGT. This CDR3 region has 17 residues. CDR3 residues: CASSFLGQGAMDTEAFF. CDR3 DNA sequence: TGTGCCAGCAGTTTCCTTGGACAGGGGGCTATGGACACTGAAGCTTTCTTT.

This chain connects TRBV29-1 to TRBJ2-7; no clear D. The CDR3 consists of 11 residues. V lost 7 bases, J lost 4 bases, and 11 bases lay in between. From germline, CDR1 is SQVTM and CDR2 ANQGSEA. For the CDR3, the DNA is TGCAGCGCAAACGAGTCATACGAGCAGTACTTC. This translates into CSANESYEQYF.

The chain carries TRBV5-4 and TRBJ2-1, with 8 bases aligning to TRBD2. V lost 5 bases, J lost 7 bases, and 8 bases stayed unmatched. CDR3 size: 14 residues. The germline V gene has CDR1 SGHNT and CDR2 YYREEE (reference sequence). The CDR3 reads CASRGVGLGNEQFF. CDR3 coding DNA: TGTGCCAGCAGGGGAGTGGGACTAGGTAATGAGCAGTTCTTC.

This clone was observed a handful of times. The chain is built from TRBV25-1 and TRBJ1-2; TRBD1 matches 8 bases. The trim removed 5 bases at V and 6 bases at J, leaving 2 bases unmatched. This CDR3 contains 12 residues. Looked up from germline, CDR1 is MGHDK and CDR2 is SYGVNS. The CDR3 region is CASSQQGDGYTF. CDR3 nucleotides: TGTGCCAGCAGTCAACAGGGGGATGGCTACACCTTC.

V is TRBV7-9 and J is TRBJ2-1, with 8 bases matching TRBD1. Trimming removed 5 bases from V and 3 bases from J; junction bases left unmatched: 9. The CDR3 is 16 residues long. CDR1 is SEHNR and CDR2 is FQNEAQ in the germline V gene (reference sequence). The CDR3 region is CASSHEDRDHYNEQFF. In DNA, the CDR3 is TGTGCCAGCAGCCACGAGGACAGGGACCACTACAATGAGCAGTTCTTC. Supplemented by reference TRBV7-9 and TRBJ2-1, the full variable domain reads DTGVSQNPRHKITKRGQNVTFRCDPISEHNRLYWYRQTLGQGPEFLTYFQNEAQLEKSRLLSDRFSAERPKGSFSTLEIQRTEQGDSAMYLCASSHEDRDHYNEQFFGPGTRLTVL.

V usage is TRBV10-3 and J usage is TRBJ2-3, with D possibly matching TRBD2 (5 bases). V shed 4 bases and J shed 5 bases, with 19 bases lying between them. The CDR3 spans 16 residues. Germline values: CDR1 ENHRY, CDR2 SYGVKD. Here the CDR3 reads CAISGLIASAQDTQYF. The DNA of the CDR3 is TGTGCCATCAGTGGGTTAATAGCGTCCGCACAAGATACGCAGTATTTT.

The chain links TRBV28 to TRBJ2-1, with TRBD2 matching over 10 bases. CDR3 length: 17 amino acids. Losses at the gene ends were 7 bases for V and 5 bases for J; bases not matched to a gene: 14. Germline CDR1 MDHEN, CDR2 SYDVKM. CDR3 in amino acids: CASIPLAGVDRNNEQFF. DNA of the CDR3: TGTGCCAGCATCCCGCTAGCGGGAGTTGATAGAAACAATGAGCAGTTCTTC.